This is a list of T cell receptor beta chains from one sample in a study of cytomegalovirus exposure and HLA in healthy donors. Some clones are missing from TCRdb's copy, which holds only in-frame ones; the method was immunoSEQ multiplex PCR. This sample carries fewer than 150,000 clones, about 78% of them seen once, and the ten largest clones take 1.2%. Sequences were obtained from PBMCs. The source is a man aged 50-59 years in good health and CMV-seronegative. CDR3s include the opening cysteine and the closing phenylalanine or tryptophan. A D gene is named only where the DNA matches it firmly. Rows give clone size only sometimes, using once, few, many, or a class for an expanded clone.

J: TRBJ2-2
D: TRBD1
size: NA
V: TRBV2
DNA: TGTGCCAGCAGACGGACAGGGGGGGCCGGGGAGCTGTTTTTT
CDR3: CASRRTGGAGELFF

J: TRBJ2-2
D: TRBD2
size: NA
V: TRBV9
DNA: TGTGCCAGCAGCGCCCCCTTCGGACTAGCGGGGAACACCGGGGAGCTGTTTTTT
CDR3: CASSAPFGLAGNTGELFF

J: TRBJ2-2
D: NA
size: NA
V: TRBV25-1
DNA: TGTGCCAGCAGTGAATCCAGGGGGAACACCGGGGAGCTGTTTTTT
CDR3: CASSESRGNTGELFF

J: TRBJ1-1
D: NA
size: NA
V: TRBV28
DNA: TGTGCCAGCAGTTTAGTCAGGGTTAGTACTGAAGCTTTCTTT
CDR3: CASSLVRVSTEAFF

J: TRBJ2-7
D: TRBD1
size: NA
V: TRBV29-1
DNA: TGCAGCGTTGGGGACAGGGGGCTGGTCGAGCAGTACTTC
CDR3: CSVGDRGLVEQYF

J: TRBJ2-1
D: NA
size: NA
V: TRBV9
DNA: TGTGCCAGCAGCGTAGCAGAGGAGAAGGAGCAGTTCTTC
CDR3: CASSVAEEKEQFF

J: TRBJ2-3
D: TRBD2
size: NA
V: TRBV5-1
DNA: TGCGCCAGCAGCCCTGGACTAGCGGGACCCACAGATACGCAGTATTTT
CDR3: CASSPGLAGPTDTQYF

J: TRBJ2-1
D: TRBD2
size: NA
V: TRBV7-2
DNA: TGTGCCAGCAGCTTAAGGGGTAGCGGGGTACTAAGGGACAATGAGCAGTTCTTC
CDR3: CASSLRGSGVLRDNEQFF

J: TRBJ2-7
D: NA
size: NA
V: TRBV5-6
DNA: TGTGCCAGCAGAGACGAGGCGGAGCCTGAGCAGTACTTC
CDR3: CASRDEAEPEQYF

J: TRBJ2-2
D: TRBD1
size: NA
V: TRBV11-2
DNA: TGTGCCAGCAGCAAGGCGTCAGGGGGCGCTTCCGGGGAGCTGTTTTTT
CDR3: CASSKASGGASGELFF

J: TRBJ1-1
D: NA
size: NA
V: TRBV27
DNA: TGTGCCAGCAGTTTCCTGACAGCAAACACTGAAGCTTTCTTT
CDR3: CASSFLTANTEAFF

J: TRBJ2-1
D: NA
size: once
V: TRBV11-2
DNA: TGTGCCAGCAGTTCTTCTAACCAGGGCCGGTTCTTC
CDR3: CASSSSNQGRFF

J: TRBJ2-2
D: TRBD1
size: NA
V: TRBV19
DNA: TGTGCCAGTAGTCCCCATATCCGGACAGGGCTGATGGGTTTGACCGGGGAGCTGTTTTTT
CDR3: CASSPHIRTGLMGLTGELFF

J: TRBJ2-3
D: TRBD1
size: NA
V: TRBV28
DNA: TGTGCCAGCAGTCGGGACAGGGGGCAAGATACGCAGTATTTT
CDR3: CASSRDRGQDTQYF

J: TRBJ2-2
D: TRBD2
size: NA
V: TRBV28
DNA: TGTGCCAGCAGTTTAGGAGTAGCGGGAACCGGGGAGCTGTTTTTT
CDR3: CASSLGVAGTGELFF

J: TRBJ2-6
D: NA
size: NA
V: TRBV28
DNA: TGTGCCAGCAGCCTAGACAGACGCTCTGGGGCCAACGTCCTGACTTTC
CDR3: CASSLDRRSGANVLTF

J: TRBJ2-5
D: TRBD2
size: NA
V: TRBV2
DNA: TGTGCCAGCAGTGAAACTAGCGGAGAGACCCAGTACTTC
CDR3: CASSETSGETQYF

J: TRBJ2-2
D: NA
size: NA
V: TRBV15
DNA: TGTGCCACCAGCAGGGGGGGCACCGGGGAGCTGTTTTTT
CDR3: CATSRGGTGELFF

J: TRBJ2-5
D: TRBD1
size: NA
V: TRBV6-1
DNA: TGTGCCAGCAATCCAGGGGGCCGGGAGACCCAGTACTTC
CDR3: CASNPGGRETQYF

J: TRBJ2-1
D: TRBD2
size: NA
V: TRBV19
DNA: TGTGCCAGTAGGCCTAATCTAGCGGGAGGAGGTGATGAGCAGTTCTTC
CDR3: CASRPNLAGGGDEQFF

J: TRBJ2-2
D: TRBD2
size: NA
V: TRBV2
DNA: TGTGCCAGCAGCGTAGCGGGAGGGACGACCACCGGGGAGCTGTTTTTT
CDR3: CASSVAGGTTTGELFF

J: TRBJ1-1
D: NA
size: NA
V: TRBV18
DNA: TGTGCCAGCTCACCCGGTAACACTGAAGCTTTCTTT
CDR3: CASSPGNTEAFF

J: TRBJ2-2
D: TRBD2
size: NA
V: TRBV7-2
DNA: TGTGCCAGCAGCCCCCCGGGACTAGCTCGCACCGGGGAGCTGTTTTTT
CDR3: CASSPPGLARTGELFF

J: TRBJ1-2
D: NA
size: NA
V: TRBV6-1
DNA: TGTGCCAGCAATAGGGGGAATGGCTACACCTTC
CDR3: CASNRGNGYTF